This T cell receptor beta chain was identified during a study of blood T cell repertoires in COVID-19. Profiling relied on immunoSEQ multiplex PCR, and the TCRdb table lists in-frame clones only, not all of them. This sample carries under 50,000 clones, roughly 90% of them seen once, and the ten largest clones take approximately 12%. V lost 3 bases and J 6 bases, leaving 6 bases between the germline ends. The CDR3 runs 11 residues. The chain uses TRBV12-3 or TRBV12-4 and TRBJ2-7; D is undetermined. The sequencing input was peripheral blood. This sequence originates from a human donor in a cohort sampled during active COVID-19. This CDR3 reads CASSLRGEQYF. DNA of the CDR3: TGTGCCAGCAGTTTGCGTGGCGAGCAGTACTTC.